This TCR beta chain was documented in a study of cytomegalovirus exposure and HLA in healthy donors. Turning to the study itself: Roughly 80 million unique TCRs from HLA-typed donors made up an early data release. Whole-study results and caveats: Most CMV-associated TCR beta chains appeared HLA-restricted in a later analysis. In a later analysis, at a false discovery rate of 0.05, roughly 17,000 TCR beta sequences matched HLA alleles. The study flagged fewer than 200 TCR beta chains as cytomegalovirus-associated.

Concerning this clone: Its specificity is not known.

Looked up from germline, CDR1 is MNHEY and CDR2 is SMNVEV (reference sequence). V shed 0 bases and J 3 bases; nucleotides not matched to a gene: 2. The CDR3 sequence is 14 residues long. A multiplex PCR was run with 60 Vbeta primers and 13 Jbeta primers. The table came from immunoSEQ multiplex PCR; TCRdb's copy has only in-frame clones and leaves some out. Here the sample spans approximately 54,000 clones, about four fifths being singletons. The source material was PBMCs. The chain couples TRBV27 to TRBJ2-7, with 7 nucleotides matching TRBD1. The sequence was collected from a woman aged 18-35 years in good health and CMV-seronegative. CDR3 nucleotides: TGTGCCAGCAGTTTATCCAACAGGGGCTACGAGCAGTACTTC. Translating gives CASSLSNRGYEQYF.